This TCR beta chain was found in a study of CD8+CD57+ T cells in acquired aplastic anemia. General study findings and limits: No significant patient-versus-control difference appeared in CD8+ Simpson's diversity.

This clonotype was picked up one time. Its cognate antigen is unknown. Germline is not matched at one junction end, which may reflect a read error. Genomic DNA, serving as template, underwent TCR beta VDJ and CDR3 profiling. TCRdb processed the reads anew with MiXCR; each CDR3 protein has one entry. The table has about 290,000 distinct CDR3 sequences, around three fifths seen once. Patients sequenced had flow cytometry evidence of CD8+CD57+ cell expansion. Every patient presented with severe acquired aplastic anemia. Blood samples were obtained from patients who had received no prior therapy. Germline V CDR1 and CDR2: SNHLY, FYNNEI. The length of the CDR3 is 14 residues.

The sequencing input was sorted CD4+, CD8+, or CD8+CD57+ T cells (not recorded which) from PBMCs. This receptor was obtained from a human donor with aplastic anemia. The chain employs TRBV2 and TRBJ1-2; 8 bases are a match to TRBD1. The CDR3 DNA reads TGTGCCGGCAGTCTGGACAGGGTGGTGAAGGGCTACACCTTC. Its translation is CAGSLDRVVKGYTF.